The 9 T cell receptor beta chains given below trace back to one sample, sequenced in a study of OX40 agonist ivuxolimab in advanced cancers. The method was immunoSEQ multiplex PCR; TCRdb's version includes in-frame clones alone and lacks a portion of them. The sample includes roughly 35,000 clones, approximately 78% of them seen just once. Sequenced here: CD4+ or CD8+ T cells sorted from blood, sampled in a trial of the OX40 agonist ivuxolimab. The receptors here all came from an adult with an advanced solid tumor such as melanoma, head and neck, liver or kidney cancer.

This chain connects TRBV5-8 to TRBJ2-5; TRBD1 matches at 7 bases. The CDR3 totals 14 residues. The V and J ends lost 3 bases and 1 base, in that order; junction bases with no gene match: 3. Looked up from germline, CDR1 is SGHTS and CDR2 is YDEGEE. The CDR3 region has the DNA TGTGCCAGCAGCTGGGGACAGCTCCAAGAGACCCAGTACTTC. Its protein is CASSWGQLQETQYF.

This clone was detected only a few times. V usage is TRBV19 and J usage is TRBJ1-2, with TRBD1 identical over 8 bases. The CDR3 totals 13 residues. V was pared by 6 bases and J by 6 bases, with 6 bases of the junction left unmatched. Germline CDR1 and CDR2: LNHDA and SQIVND (reference sequence). In DNA form, the CDR3 reads TGTGCCAGTAGCGACAGGGGTGAGAATGGCTACACCTTC. Protein sequence: CASSDRGENGYTF.

This clone was recorded a few times. This chain links TRBV18 with TRBJ2-6, with D perhaps TRBD2 (5 bases). The CDR3 has 17 residues. Germline CDR1 and CDR2: KGHSH and LQKENI. V shed 0 bases and J shed 1 base, with 10 bases lying between them. This CDR3 is CASSPPTRGSGANVLTF. Written as DNA, the CDR3 is TGTGCCAGCTCACCACCAACCCGGGGATCTGGGGCCAACGTCCTGACTTTC.

This clone was found a few times. The chain employs TRBV28 and TRBJ2-7; D is unclear. CDR3 length: 14 amino acids. CDR1 is MDHEN and CDR2 is SYDVKM in the germline V gene. V gave up 8 bases and J gave up 6 bases, with 20 bases separating them. The DNA for the CDR3 is TGTGCCAGCTCCGTCAGGACGAAACCGGTCGAGCAGTACTTC. This gives the protein CASSVRTKPVEQYF.

The chain couples TRBV30 to TRBJ1-4; D unclear. V was clipped by 2 bases and J by 6 bases, with 7 bases between them. Germline CDR1 is GTSNPN and CDR2 is SVGIG (reference sequence). This CDR3 is 12 amino acids long. The CDR3 loop is CAWSPRYEKLFF. The CDR3 region has the DNA TGTGCCTGGAGTCCGCGTTATGAAAAACTGTTTTTT.

The chain has TRBV5-1 and TRBJ2-1, with 9 bases identical to TRBD1. Germline CDR1 is SGHRS and CDR2 is YFSETQ. This CDR3 comprises 13 residues. Trimming took 3 bases from V and 7 from J; bases not matched to a gene: 2. The CDR3 protein is CASSYGQGNEQFF. CDR3 DNA: TGCGCCAGCAGCTACGGACAGGGGAATGAGCAGTTCTTC.

The chain uses TRBV28 and TRBJ1-2, with unresolved D. With 4 bases removed from V and 4 bases from J, the gap between germline ends came to 7 bases. The CDR3 has 12 amino acids. Germline CDR1 is MDHEN and CDR2 is SYDVKM. Here the CDR3 reads CASSSVPYGYTF. CDR3 DNA sequence: TGTGCCAGCAGTTCAGTCCCCTATGGCTACACCTTC.

The chain employs TRBV2 and TRBJ1-5, with a weak D call TRBD1 (6 bases). Between the trimmed V and J ends, which lost 7 bases and 2 bases, there was a span of 15 bases. This CDR3 region has 15 residues. CDR1 SNHLY and CDR2 FYNNEI come from the germline V gene. In DNA, the CDR3 is TGTGCCAGCACAAAGGAACGGACAGGCAATCAGCCCCAGCATTTT. Amino acid sequence: CASTKERTGNQPQHF.

The V call is TRBV4-3, the J call TRBJ1-3; D gene unclear. The CDR3 covers 15 residues. Trimming shortened V by 4 bases and J by 4 bases, and 14 bases separated the two germline ends. The germline V gene encodes CDR1 LGHNA and CDR2 YSLEER. The CDR3 coding sequence is TGCGCCAGCAGCCTCCAGCCGTCCGAAGGAAACACCATATATTTT. Protein: CASSLQPSEGNTIYF.